The clone carrying this T cell receptor beta chain was recorded many times. The entry originates in a study of spatial heterogeneity in lung cancer. The CDR3 length is 14 residues. In germline, CDR1 is MNHEY, CDR2 SVGAGI. Trimming removed 5 bases from V and 5 bases from J; junction bases left unmatched: 6. One entry per CDR3 protein, called by TCRdb with MiXCR from the 5' RACE reads. The sample yields approximately 49,000 distinct CDR3 sequences, roughly 5% seen once. Time point given: sample taken at primary tumor resection. The study sequenced unsorted whole RNA from tumor, nontumor lung or frozen PBMC.

The J gene is TRBJ1-5, the V gene TRBV6-5, with TRBD1 identical over 7 bases. The sample here was PBMCs, taken at surgery. The sequence was collected from a male donor with early-stage non-small cell lung cancer. The CDR3 spells CASSPQGPYQPQHF. The CDR3 DNA is TGTGCCAGCAGTCCACAGGGGCCCTATCAGCCCCAGCATTTT.